These 3 T cell receptor beta chains originate from one sample sequenced in a study of blood T cell repertoires in COVID-19. The repertoire was sequenced with immunoSEQ multiplex PCR; TCRdb's copy has only in-frame clones and lacks some. The sample has about 150,000 clones; 60% to 85% are singletons. The sample was peripheral blood. The source of these receptors is a man in his forties or fifties with acute or convalescent COVID-19.

V gene TRBV18 combines with J gene TRBJ2-3; 7 bases are shared with TRBD1. The V gene end was trimmed by 2 bases and the J gene end by 0 bases; junction bases not matched to a gene: 11. The CDR3 is made up of 18 amino acids. CDR1 and CDR2 from the germline V gene are KGHSH and LQKENI. CDR3 nucleotides: TGTGCCAGCTCACCATACGGGACAGCCGTAGGGAGCACAGATACGCAGTATTTT. Amino acid sequence: CASSPYGTAVGSTDTQYF.

This chain joins TRBV9 and TRBJ2-7; D gene unclear. CDR3 length: 13 residues. V was trimmed by 0 bases and J by 3 bases, leaving 7 bases between them. CDR1 is SGDLS, CDR2 YYNGEE, per germline. This chain's CDR3 is CASSVGSRYEQYF. CDR3 DNA sequence: TGTGCCAGCAGCGTAGGTTCCCGCTACGAGCAGTACTTC.

The chain couples TRBV11-2 to TRBJ2-3; D gene uncertain. The CDR3 spans 13 residues. Trimming took 0 bases from V and 4 from J, leaving 5 bases between them. CDR1 is SGHAT, CDR2 FQNNGV, per germline. CDR3 DNA: TGTGCCAGCAGCTTAGATCGTCCAGATACGCAGTATTTT. It is translated as CASSLDRPDTQYF. The complete variable domain, with remaining parts taken from reference TRBV11-2 and TRBJ2-3, reads EAGVAQSPRYKIIEKRQSVAFWCNPISGHATLYWYQQILGQGPKLLIQFQNNGVVDDSQLPKDRFSAERLKGVDSTLKIQPAKLEDSAVYLCASSLDRPDTQYFGPGTRLTVL.